The TCR beta chain described here comes from a study of CD8+CD57+ T cells in acquired aplastic anemia. Study-level information: Across the sorted CD4+ and CD8+ cells, DNA amounts averaged about 3.1 ug.

Study results and limitations: Patients and controls were found to share twenty-nine CD8+ CDR3 sequences.

Turning to this clonotype: Its antigen is unknown.

Genomic DNA provided the template from which TCR beta VDJ and CDR3 profiles were obtained. A single record per CDR3 protein comes from TCRdb applying MiXCR to the reads. The table lists 150,000 to 200,000 distinct CDR3 sequences, just over 45% of them singletons. Germline V gene data show CDR1 as ENHRY and CDR2 as SYGVKD. V lost 9 bases to trimming and J lost 2 bases, with 10 bases between them. The CDR3 totals 12 residues. J is TRBJ2-5 and V is TRBV10-3, with unresolved D. Sequenced material: sorted CD4+, CD8+, or CD8+CD57+ T cells (not recorded which) from PBMCs. This clonotype was sampled from a human donor in good health. CDR3 sequence: CAIGREQETQYF. The CDR3 DNA follows: TGTGCCATTGGGCGAGAGCAAGAGACCCAGTACTTC.